This T cell receptor beta chain was recorded in a study of blood T cell repertoires in COVID-19. Turning to the study itself: The study drew acute and convalescent COVID-19 samples from the United States, Italy and Spain.

V was clipped by 3 bases and J by 7 bases, with 17 bases between them. The CDR3 loop spans 15 amino acids. Germline V gene data show CDR1 as SGHNT and CDR2 as YYREEE (reference sequence). In the authors' methods: Researchers report that nucleated cell counts were estimated from reference gene primer amplification. The assay was immunoSEQ multiplex PCR, and TCRdb's table has in-frame clones only and misses some. From that table come the V and J calls and clone size; the DNA was used to work out D and trimming. This table holds about 140,000 clones, roughly 80% found once. The sample was peripheral blood. J is TRBJ2-1 and V is TRBV5-4, with a weak D call TRBD2 (6 bases). The receptor comes from a human donor in a cohort sampled during active COVID-19. CDR3 nucleotide sequence: TGTGCCAGCAGCTGGGACGGGGGATCGAGGAATGAGCAGTTCTTC. This translates into CASSWDGGSRNEQFF.